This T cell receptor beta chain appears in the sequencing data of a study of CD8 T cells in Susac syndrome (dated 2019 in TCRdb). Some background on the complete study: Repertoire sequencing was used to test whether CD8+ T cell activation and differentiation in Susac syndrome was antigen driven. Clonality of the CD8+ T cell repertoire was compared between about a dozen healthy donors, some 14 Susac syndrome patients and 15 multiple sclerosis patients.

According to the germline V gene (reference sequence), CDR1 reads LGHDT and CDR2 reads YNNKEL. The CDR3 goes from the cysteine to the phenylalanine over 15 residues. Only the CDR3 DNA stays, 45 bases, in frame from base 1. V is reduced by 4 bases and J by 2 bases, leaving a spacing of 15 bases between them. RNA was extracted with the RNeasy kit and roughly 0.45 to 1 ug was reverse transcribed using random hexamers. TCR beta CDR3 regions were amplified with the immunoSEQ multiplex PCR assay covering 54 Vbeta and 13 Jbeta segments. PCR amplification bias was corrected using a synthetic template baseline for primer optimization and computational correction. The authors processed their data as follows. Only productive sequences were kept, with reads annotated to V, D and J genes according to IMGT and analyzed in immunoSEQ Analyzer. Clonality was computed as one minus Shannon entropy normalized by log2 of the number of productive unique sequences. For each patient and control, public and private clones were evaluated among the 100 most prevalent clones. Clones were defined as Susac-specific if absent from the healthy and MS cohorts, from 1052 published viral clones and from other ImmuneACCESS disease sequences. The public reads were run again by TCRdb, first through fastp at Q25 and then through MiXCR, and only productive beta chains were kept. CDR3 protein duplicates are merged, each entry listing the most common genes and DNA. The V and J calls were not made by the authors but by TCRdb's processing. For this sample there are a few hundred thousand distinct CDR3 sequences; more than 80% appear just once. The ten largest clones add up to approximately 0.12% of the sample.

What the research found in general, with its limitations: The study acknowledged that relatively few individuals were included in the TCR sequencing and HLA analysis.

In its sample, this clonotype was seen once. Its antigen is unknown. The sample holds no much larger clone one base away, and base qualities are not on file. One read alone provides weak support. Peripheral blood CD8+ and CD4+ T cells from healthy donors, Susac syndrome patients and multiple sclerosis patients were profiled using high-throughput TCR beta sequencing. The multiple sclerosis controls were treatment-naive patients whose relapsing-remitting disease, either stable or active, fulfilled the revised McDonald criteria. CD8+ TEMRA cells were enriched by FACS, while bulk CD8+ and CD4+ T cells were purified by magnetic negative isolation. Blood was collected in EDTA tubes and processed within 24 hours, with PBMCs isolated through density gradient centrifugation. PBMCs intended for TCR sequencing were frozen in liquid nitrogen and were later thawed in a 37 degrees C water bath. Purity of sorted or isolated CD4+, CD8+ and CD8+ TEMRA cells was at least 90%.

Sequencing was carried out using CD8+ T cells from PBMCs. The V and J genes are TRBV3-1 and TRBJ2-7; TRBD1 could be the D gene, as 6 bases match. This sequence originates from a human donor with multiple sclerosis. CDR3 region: CASSPRPGVAYEQYF. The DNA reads TGTGCCAGCAGCCCGAGGCCAGGGGTGGCCTACGAGCAGTACTTC.